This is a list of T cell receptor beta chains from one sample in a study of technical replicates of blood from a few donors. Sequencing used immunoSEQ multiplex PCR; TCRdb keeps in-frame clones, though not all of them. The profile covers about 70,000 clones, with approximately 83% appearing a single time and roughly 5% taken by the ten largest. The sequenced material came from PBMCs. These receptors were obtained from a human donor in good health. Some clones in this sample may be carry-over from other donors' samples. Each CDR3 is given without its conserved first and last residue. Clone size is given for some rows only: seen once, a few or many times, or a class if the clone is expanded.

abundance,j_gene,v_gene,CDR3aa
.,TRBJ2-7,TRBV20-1,SALRAYEQY
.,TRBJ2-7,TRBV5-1,ASSTLGQDEYEQY
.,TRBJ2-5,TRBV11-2,ASRPPARGETQY
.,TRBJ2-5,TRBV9,ASSGPSGGLAY
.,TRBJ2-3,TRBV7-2,ASSPPLSSRGTDTQY
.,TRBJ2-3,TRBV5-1,ASSLGGRASDTQY
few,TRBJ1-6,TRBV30,AWWRGAGSPLH
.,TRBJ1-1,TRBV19,ASSGRARHTEAF
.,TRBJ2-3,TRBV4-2,ASSQLDTQY
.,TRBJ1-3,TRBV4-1,ASSQWARDLSGNTIY
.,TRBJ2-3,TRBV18,ASSPSGQPDTQY
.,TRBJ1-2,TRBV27,ASSSQGVGYT
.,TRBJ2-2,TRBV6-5,ASTSGGGNTGELF
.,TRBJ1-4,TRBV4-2,ASKRKTGMNEKLF
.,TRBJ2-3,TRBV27,ASTPRTSGTSTDTQY
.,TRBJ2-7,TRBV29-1,SVVGGSAYEQY
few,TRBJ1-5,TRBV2,ASRENREQPQH
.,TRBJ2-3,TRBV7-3,ASSLTGSSGSGTDTQY
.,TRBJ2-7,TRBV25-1,ASSEERTSGYEQY
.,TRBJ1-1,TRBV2,ASSPQGAIPTEAF
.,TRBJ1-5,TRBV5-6,ASSLFGVNQPQH
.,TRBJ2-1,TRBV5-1,ASSFSAGGRQDEQF
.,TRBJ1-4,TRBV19,ASSFLGQSEKLF
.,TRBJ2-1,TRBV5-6,ASTMGGAQYNEQF
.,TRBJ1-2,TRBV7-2,ASSLYSGGYT
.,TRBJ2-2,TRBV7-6,ASSLAAGARTGELF
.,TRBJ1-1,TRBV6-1,ASSVQGGTEAF
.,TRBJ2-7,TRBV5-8,ASSLMAGKHEQY
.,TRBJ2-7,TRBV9,ASSVGPGLGQKQY
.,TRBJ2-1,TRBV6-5,ASRMGPGDNEQF
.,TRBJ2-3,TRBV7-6,ASGQGDSTDTQY
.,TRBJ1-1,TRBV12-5,ASGLVVRQGAFLTF
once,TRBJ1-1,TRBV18,ASASLLNTEAF
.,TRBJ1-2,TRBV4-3,ASSQDQGDYGYT
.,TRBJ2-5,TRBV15,APRIRGAQETQY